One sample yielded the 5 T cell receptor beta chains listed below, sequenced in a study of T cell clusters in autoimmune cytopenias. TRB was amplified by touch-down multiplex PCR, primer pools A and B combined. From its re-call of the multiplex PCR reads, TCRdb lists each CDR3 protein once, without DNA. The sample includes 6,900 or so distinct CDR3 sequences. Each sample's input was roughly 270 ng genomic DNA, some 38,000 genome equivalents. This sample was shared with a second study, whose subject was T cell repertoires in aging, cancer and after chemotherapy.

The sample comprised peripheral blood. The receptor set was obtained from a human donor in good health.

The V gene is TRBV7-4, the J gene TRBJ2-1. This CDR3 spans 11 amino acids. The V gene's germline CDR1 is SGHVT and CDR2 SQSDAQ. This CDR3 reads CAIGSYNEQFF.

The chain couples TRBV10-2 to TRBJ2-7; the TCRdb D gene call, TRBD2, has no DNA to confirm it. The CDR3 is made up of 14 amino acids. CDR1 and CDR2 (germline): WSHSY, SAAADI. The chain's CDR3 is CASTLTVSSYEQYF.

Considering frequency, this clonotype is medium-sized. The chain uses TRBV12-3 or TRBV12-4 and TRBJ2-3; TCRdb's assignment of TRBD2 cannot be checked, as there is no DNA. This CDR3 contains 15 residues. CDR3 sequence reads: CASSLRLGRADTQYF.

CDR3 sequence: CASSRTGGTYGYTF. The rearrangement uses TRBV6-2 or TRBV6-3 and TRBJ1-2; no DNA is available, so the TRBD1 call from TCRdb remains unchecked. Germline-derived CDR1 and CDR2 are MNHEY and SVGEGT. The CDR3 totals 14 residues.

The chain combines TRBV6-1 with TRBJ2-3; as DNA is missing, the TRBD2 call by TCRdb cannot be tested. Germline CDR1 reads MNHNS; CDR2 reads SASEGT. The length of the CDR3 is 17 residues. This chain's CDR3 is CASSEMEAGGGTDTQYF.